The source of this TCR beta chain is a study of response to subunit inactivated influenza vaccine. General study findings and limits: Authors suggested seasonal influenza vaccinations each recruit few new T cells.

This CDR3 region has 15 residues. The V gene end was trimmed by 1 base and the J gene end by 6 bases; junction bases not matched to a gene: 7. Germline CDR1 reads SGHDT; CDR2 reads YYEEEE. This clonotype was recorded at least ten times. The antigen is not known. MiXCR, applied by TCRdb to the RT-PCR reads, yields one record per CDR3 protein. The repertoire holds more than 700,000 distinct CDR3 sequences, with approximately 22% as singletons. The chain combines TRBV5-6 with TRBJ2-1; 7 nucleotides align to TRBD2. The TCR originated in a man aged 50-60 years who received an inactivated influenza vaccine. The sequencing used PBMCs from blood, collected 4 to 6 days after vaccination. The CDR3 coding sequence is TGTGCCAGCAGCTTGCTTAGCGGGTCCCCCAATGAGCAGTTCTTC. This gives the protein CASSLLSGSPNEQFF.